The 5 T cell receptor beta chains reported below all come from one sample, sequenced in a study of blood T cell repertoires in COVID-19. Some clones are missing from TCRdb's copy, which holds only in-frame ones; the method was immunoSEQ multiplex PCR. The sample consists of 200,000 to 300,000 clones, about 90% of them appearing once. The specimen was peripheral blood. These receptors were collected from a man aged 55-75 years who had recovered from COVID-19.

The genes are TRBV10-3 and TRBJ1-1; 8 bases align to TRBD1. Looked up from germline, CDR1 is ENHRY and CDR2 is SYGVKD. The junction had 16 bases not matched to a gene; V was cut back by 6 bases and J by 4 bases. The CDR3 is 17 amino acids. The CDR3 sequence is CAISTDRGPASITEAFF. CDR3 nucleotides: TGTGCCATCAGCACCGACAGGGGCCCAGCTTCGATCACTGAAGCTTTCTTT.

This chain uses TRBV7-8 with TRBJ2-3; 8 bases are shared with TRBD2. The ends lost 5 bases at V and 11 bases at J; junction bases unmatched: 6. This CDR3 has 12 residues. From germline, CDR1 is SGHVS and CDR2 FQNEAQ. The CDR3 here is CASSLPGLGQYF. In DNA, the CDR3 is TGTGCCAGCAGCCTACCGGGACTAGGGCAGTATTTT.

The chain uses TRBV9 and TRBJ2-5; maybe TRBD1 (5 bases). The V gene lost 7 bases and the J gene lost 1 base, with 17 bases spanning the gap. Germline V CDR1 and CDR2: SGDLS, YYNGEE. This CDR3 contains 15 residues. The chain's CDR3 is CASGRQGSPQETQYF. CDR3 in DNA: TGTGCCAGCGGGCGTCAGGGTTCCCCCCAAGAGACCCAGTACTTC. The complete variable domain, with remaining parts taken from reference TRBV9 and TRBJ2-5, reads DSGVTQTPKHLITATGQRVTLRCSPRSGDLSVYWYQQSLDQGLQFLIQYYNGEERAKGNILERFSAQQFPDLHSELNLSSLELGDSALYFCASGRQGSPQETQYFGPGTRLLVL.

Regarding this clone: Other DNA sequences in this sample translate to the same CDR3. The rearrangement links TRBV6-5 to TRBJ2-2; D unclear. Germline V gene lookup returns CDR1 MNHEY and CDR2 SVGAGI. The CDR3 totals 14 residues. Trimming took off 6 bases at V and 4 bases at J, with 12 bases between the two ends. CDR3 amino acids: CASRSTGGTGELFF. In DNA, the CDR3 is TGTGCCAGCAGATCCACCGGTGGCACCGGGGAGCTGTTTTTT.

The chain recombines TRBV21-1 with TRBJ1-1; TRBD1, the D gene given by the table, was not confirmed from the DNA. TRBV21-1 corresponds to a pseudogene. The CDR3 covers 10 residues. The CDR3 here is CARTDTEAFF. Here the CDR3 DNA reads TGTGCCAGGACAGACACTGAAGCTTTCTTT.